A selection of T cell receptor beta chains follows, all from one sample in a study of OX40 agonist ivuxolimab in advanced cancers. Clones were sequenced by immunoSEQ multiplex PCR, and TCRdb holds only the in-frame ones, with some missing. The data hold tens of thousands of clones, with around 87% observed a single time. Sample: CD4+ or CD8+ T cells sorted from blood, taken in a trial of the OX40 agonist ivuxolimab. The receptors stem from an adult with an advanced solid tumor such as melanoma, head and neck, liver or kidney cancer. CDR3s include the opening cysteine and the closing phenylalanine or tryptophan. The D gene is left open where the match is weak. Rows may omit the clone size; those that give it use once, few, many or a size class.

clone_size: -; v_call: TRBV2; j_call: TRBJ1-2; d_call: -; cdr3_length: 11; cdr3_nt: TGTGCCAGCAGTGACGCGGCGGGCTACACCTTC; cdr3_aa: CASSDAAGYTF
clone_size: few; v_call: TRBV7-2; j_call: TRBJ2-1; d_call: TRBD1; cdr3_length: 14; cdr3_nt: TGTGCCAGCAGCTTGACAGGGGGCGCAGGGGTGAAGTTCTTC; cdr3_aa: CASSLTGGAGVKFF
clone_size: -; v_call: TRBV28; j_call: TRBJ2-7; d_call: -; cdr3_length: 13; cdr3_nt: TGTGCCAGCGGCGGCAGTTTAAGCTACGAGCAGTACTTC; cdr3_aa: CASGGSLSYEQYF
clone_size: -; v_call: TRBV29-1; j_call: TRBJ1-2; d_call: -; cdr3_length: 12; cdr3_nt: TGCAGCGTTGGGGGGGCAGAGAAGGGCTACACCTTC; cdr3_aa: CSVGGAEKGYTF
clone_size: -; v_call: TRBV4-1; j_call: TRBJ1-2; d_call: -; cdr3_length: 15; cdr3_nt: TGCGCCAGCAGCCATCCCCAAACTGGGGACTATGGCTACACCTTC; cdr3_aa: CASSHPQTGDYGYTF
clone_size: -; v_call: TRBV2; j_call: TRBJ1-1; d_call: -; cdr3_length: 14; cdr3_nt: TGTGCCAGCAGCAAACAGGGATCGAACACTGAAGCTTTCTTT; cdr3_aa: CASSKQGSNTEAFF
clone_size: once; v_call: TRBV18; j_call: TRBJ2-1; d_call: TRBD2; cdr3_length: 16; cdr3_nt: TGTGCCAGCTCTCGACGACTAGCGGGAGACTACAATGAGCAGTTCTTC; cdr3_aa: CASSRRLAGDYNEQFF
clone_size: -; v_call: TRBV28; j_call: TRBJ1-2; d_call: -; cdr3_length: 12; cdr3_nt: TGTGCCAGCACCATCGCGCCCTATGGCTACACCTTC; cdr3_aa: CASTIAPYGYTF
clone_size: -; v_call: TRBV11-3; j_call: TRBJ1-4; d_call: -; cdr3_length: 15; cdr3_nt: TGTGCCAGCAGCCCGGAGGGGGACGAGAATGAAAAACTGTTTTTT; cdr3_aa: CASSPEGDENEKLFF
clone_size: -; v_call: TRBV2; j_call: TRBJ2-1; d_call: -; cdr3_length: 14; cdr3_nt: TGTGCCAGCAGTGAGTGGACCGAGGGGAATGAGCAGTTCTTC; cdr3_aa: CASSEWTEGNEQFF
clone_size: -; v_call: TRBV28; j_call: TRBJ2-2; d_call: -; cdr3_length: 15; cdr3_nt: TGTGCCACATTCAGAGTCCCGGGACACACCGGGGAGCTGTTTTTT; cdr3_aa: CATFRVPGHTGELFF
clone_size: -; v_call: TRBV7-2; j_call: TRBJ1-4; d_call: -; cdr3_length: 18; cdr3_nt: TGTGCCAGCAGCTCCTTTTTGGTCCAGGAGGCGTTTCACGAAAAACTGTTTTTT; cdr3_aa: CASSSFLVQEAFHEKLFF
clone_size: -; v_call: TRBV5-1; j_call: TRBJ2-2; d_call: TRBD2; cdr3_length: 16; cdr3_nt: TGCGCCAGCAGCTCCCTGGACCGGGGGGGCACCGGGGAGCTGTTTTTT; cdr3_aa: CASSSLDRGGTGELFF
clone_size: -; v_call: TRBV4-3; j_call: TRBJ1-3; d_call: -; cdr3_length: 14; cdr3_nt: TGCGCCAGCAGCCTCTTCCGCTCTGGAAACACCATATATTTT; cdr3_aa: CASSLFRSGNTIYF
clone_size: medium-sized; v_call: TRBV27; j_call: TRBJ1-5; d_call: -; cdr3_length: 13; cdr3_nt: TGTGCCAGCAGTTTATCGGCGAATCAGCCCCAGCATTTT; cdr3_aa: CASSLSANQPQHF
clone_size: once; v_call: TRBV7-9; j_call: TRBJ2-1; d_call: -; cdr3_length: 14; cdr3_nt: TGTGCCAGCAGCTTAGCTTCAGGGTCTAATGAGCAGTTCTTC; cdr3_aa: CASSLASGSNEQFF
clone_size: once; v_call: TRBV28; j_call: TRBJ1-5; d_call: -; cdr3_length: 11; cdr3_nt: TGTGCCAGCAGCAATGCTTGGGCCCAGCATTTT; cdr3_aa: CASSNAWAQHF
clone_size: -; v_call: TRBV9; j_call: TRBJ2-2; d_call: -; cdr3_length: 13; cdr3_nt: TGTGCCAGCAGCTCCGGGACTTGGGGGGAGCTGTTTTTT; cdr3_aa: CASSSGTWGELFF
clone_size: -; v_call: TRBV5-5; j_call: TRBJ1-4; d_call: -; cdr3_length: 14; cdr3_nt: TGTGCCAGCAGCTATTTAAAGTCGGGGGAAAAACTGTTTTTT; cdr3_aa: CASSYLKSGEKLFF
clone_size: once; v_call: TRBV9; j_call: TRBJ2-7; d_call: TRBD2; cdr3_length: 17; cdr3_nt: TGTGCCAGCCCAAGGGTCGGACTAGCGGGAGGGCCGTACGAGCAGTACTTC; cdr3_aa: CASPRVGLAGGPYEQYF
clone_size: -; v_call: TRBV5-4; j_call: TRBJ2-2; d_call: TRBD2; cdr3_length: 16; cdr3_nt: TGTGCCAGCAGCCTGGCGCCAGCGGGAGGGACCGGGGAGCTGTTTTTT; cdr3_aa: CASSLAPAGGTGELFF
clone_size: few; v_call: TRBV29-1; j_call: TRBJ1-1; d_call: -; cdr3_length: 11; cdr3_nt: TGCAGCGTTGACGGGAACACTGAAGCTTTCTTT; cdr3_aa: CSVDGNTEAFF
clone_size: -; v_call: TRBV5-1; j_call: TRBJ2-6; d_call: -; cdr3_length: 18; cdr3_nt: TGCGCCAGCAGCTTACCCGGGGCAGGGTCCTCTGGGGCCAACGTCCTGACTTTC; cdr3_aa: CASSLPGAGSSGANVLTF
clone_size: -; v_call: TRBV19; j_call: TRBJ1-5; d_call: -; cdr3_length: 15; cdr3_nt: TGTGCCAGTAGTATGGGGGCGGACAGTTATCAGCCCCAGCATTTT; cdr3_aa: CASSMGADSYQPQHF
clone_size: -; v_call: TRBV5-1; j_call: TRBJ2-3; d_call: -; cdr3_length: 15; cdr3_nt: TGCGCCAGCAGCTCCTGGGAGCGGAACACAGATACGCAGTATTTT; cdr3_aa: CASSSWERNTDTQYF
clone_size: few; v_call: TRBV25-1; j_call: TRBJ2-1; d_call: TRBD1; cdr3_length: 14; cdr3_nt: TGTGCCAGCAGTGACGGGGACAGGGACAATGAGCAGTTCTTC; cdr3_aa: CASSDGDRDNEQFF
clone_size: -; v_call: TRBV5-4; j_call: TRBJ1-2; d_call: -; cdr3_length: 13; cdr3_nt: TGTGCCAGCAGCCCCGACAGGCAGTATGGCTACACCTTC; cdr3_aa: CASSPDRQYGYTF